Following are 14 T cell receptor beta chains from one sample sequenced in a study of T cell changes during pregnancy in multiple sclerosis (dated by TCRdb to about 2019). The library was obtained by the immunoSEQ multiplex PCR assay. TCRdb obtained this table from immuneACCESS and retained in-frame rearrangements with V and J assigned. These tables miss some clones; where compared with another copy, unresolved V genes account for less than half of the shortfall, and the remainder is unexplained. The table for this sample lists 45,000 to 70,000 clones; 92% of them were counted only once. The top ten clonotypes cover about 0.64% of the sample. Sequenced here: CD4+ T cells from peripheral blood mononuclear cells, sampled after pregnancy. These receptor sequences come from a female donor with multiple sclerosis, enrolled in a pregnancy study.

The chain is built from TRBV4-2 and TRBJ1-2, with D possibly TRBD1 on 5 matching bases. Per germline, CDR1 LGHNA and CDR2 YNFKEQ. Trimming stripped 0 bases from V and 6 bases from J, with 17 bases between. The CDR3 contains 16 residues. Here the CDR3 DNA reads TGTGCCAGCAGCCAAGAGTTCGGTAGGGGAGGTCATGGCTACACCTTC. This gives the protein CASSQEFGRGGHGYTF.

The gene calls are TRBV7-8 and TRBJ1-1; weak D call: TRBD1 (6 bases). Trimming stripped 5 bases from V and 1 base from J, with 14 bases between. The CDR3 runs 15 residues. Germline lookup yields CDR1 SGHVS and CDR2 FQNEAQ. The CDR3 region is CASSTLGTRNTEAFF. The CDR3 DNA follows: TGTGCCAGCAGCACGTTAGGGACAAGGAACACTGAAGCTTTCTTT. Looking up the rest from reference TRBV7-8 and TRBJ1-1 gives the full variable domain: GAGVSQSPRYKVAKRGQDVALRCDPISGHVSLFWYQQALGQGPEFLTYFQNEAQLDKSGLPSDRFFAERPEGSVSTLKIQRTQQEDSAVYLCASSTLGTRNTEAFFGQGTRLTVV.

The chain has TRBV9 and TRBJ1-6, with TRBD1 as a possible D gene (6 bases). V was trimmed by 3 bases and J by 7 bases, leaving 11 bases between them. Looked up from germline, CDR1 is SGDLS and CDR2 is YYNGEE. This CDR3 comprises 14 residues. The CDR3 loop reads CASSARDMNSPLHF. Here the CDR3 DNA reads TGTGCCAGCAGCGCCCGGGACATGAATTCACCCCTCCACTTT.

The genes are TRBV6-5 and TRBJ2-5, with 9 bases lining up with TRBD2. This CDR3 has 15 amino acids. CDR1 MNHEY and CDR2 SVGAGI come from the germline V gene. V dropped 6 bases and J dropped 1; count of bases not matched to a gene: 6. The CDR3 nucleotides are TGTGCCAGCAGACTACTAGCGGGTGCCCAAGAGACCCAGTACTTC. Amino acids: CASRLLAGAQETQYF.

The V gene is TRBV21-1, the J gene TRBJ1-1. TRBV21-1 is recorded as a pseudogene. The CDR3 spans 14 residues. The CDR3 is CASSKGRRNTEAFF. Here the CDR3 DNA reads TGTGCCAGCAGCAAAGGGCGGAGGAACACTGAAGCTTTCTTT.

The chain is built from TRBV19 and TRBJ1-6, with D hard to call. Germline assignment: CDR1 LNHDA and CDR2 SQIVND (reference sequence). This CDR3 region has 14 residues. The ends were cut back, 6 bases at V and 6 bases at J, with 12 bases in the middle. For the CDR3, the DNA is TGTGCCAGTAGAATGCCCCTACTTAATTCACCCCTCCACTTT. This translates into CASRMPLLNSPLHF.

The gene calls are TRBV6-4 and TRBJ1-1, with 8 bases lining up with TRBD1. V trimming: 5 bases; J trimming: 8 bases; junction bases outside the gene matches: 7. Per the germline V gene, CDR1 is MRHNA and CDR2 is SNTAGT. This CDR3 region has 13 residues. The CDR3 sequence is CASSPLQGDEAFF. The CDR3 DNA reads TGTGCCAGCAGTCCCTTACAGGGGGACGAAGCTTTCTTT.

CDR3: CASSKVGTSGLYNEQFF. CDR3 bases: TGTGCCAGCAGCAAAGTTGGGACTAGCGGCTTATACAATGAGCAGTTCTTC. This chain uses TRBV21-1 with TRBJ2-1; the table assigns TRBD2, which was not confirmed against the DNA. TRBV21-1 is noted as a pseudogene. The CDR3 length is 17 residues.

The gene calls are TRBV9 and TRBJ2-5, with D perhaps matching TRBD2 (6 bases). CDR3 length: 12 amino acids. In germline, CDR1 is SGDLS, CDR2 YYNGEE. V lost 8 bases, J lost 1 base, and 9 bases lay in between. CDR3 sequence (DNA): TGTGCCAGTGGGGACTTCCAAGAGACCCAGTACTTC. Translation: CASGDFQETQYF.

This clone was recorded once. J is TRBJ1-2 and V is TRBV2; 7 bases are a match to TRBD1. The CDR3 length is 15 residues. Germline V CDR1 and CDR2: SNHLY, FYNNEI. Unmatched junction bases numbered 12, after V lost 3 bases and J lost 8 bases. The CDR3 loop reads CASSDRGPVYSGYTF. In DNA, the CDR3 is TGTGCCAGCAGTGATAGGGGGCCCGTCTATTCGGGCTACACCTTC.

The chain joins TRBV29-1 to TRBJ2-5; D perhaps matches TRBD2 (6 bases). Germline-derived CDR1 and CDR2 are SQVTM and ANQGSEA. With 7 bases removed from V and 3 bases from J, the gap between germline ends came to 15 bases. The CDR3 loop spans 13 amino acids. The DNA of the CDR3 is TGCAGCGGGGGGGTAGGGCAGAAAGAGACCCAGTACTTC. Translated, it gives CSGGVGQKETQYF.

The chain is built from TRBV4-1 and TRBJ2-6, with unresolved D. This CDR3 region has 14 residues. Germline CDR1 reads MGHRA; CDR2 reads YSYEKL. The ends were cut back, 2 bases at V and 9 bases at J, with 11 bases in the middle. Here the CDR3 DNA reads TGCGCCAGCAGCCAATCACACCTTCTCAACGTCCTGACTTTC. Protein product: CASSQSHLLNVLTF.

The chain combines TRBV10-3 with TRBJ2-3, with 12 positions matching TRBD2. The CDR3 has 15 residues. Germline V CDR1 and CDR2: ENHRY, SYGVKD. Unmatched junction bases numbered 2, after V lost 7 bases and J lost 0 bases. CDR3 sequence: CAINLAGGSTDTQYF. The CDR3 nucleotides read TGTGCCATCAACCTAGCGGGGGGGAGCACAGATACGCAGTATTTT.

This rearrangement joins TRBV4-3 to TRBJ1-2, with D perhaps matching TRBD1 (5 bases). V dropped 2 bases and J dropped 4 bases, with 14 bases sitting between them. The CDR3 is made up of 15 amino acids. Germline V gene lookup returns CDR1 LGHNA and CDR2 YSLEER. DNA of the CDR3: TGCGCCAGCAGCCAATCGACAGCCCTCGGCTATGGCTACACCTTC. Encoded protein: CASSQSTALGYGYTF.